This T cell receptor beta chain came from a study of identifying expanded T cells in peripheral blood. Findings and limits, study-wide: Clone count variance between roughly two-week samples rose with total template count. Differentially abundant clones: around 1.2 between replicates, about 16 at two to three weeks, under 25 at four.

In regard to this clone: No antigen is known for it.

The germline gives CDR1 SEHNR, CDR2 FQNEAQ (reference sequence). The length of the CDR3 is 16 residues. Trimming pared 5 bases from V and 0 bases from J, leaving 16 bases between. Sequencing used immunoSEQ multiplex PCR; TCRdb keeps in-frame clones, though not all of them. Of 75,000 to 95,000 clones in the sample, more than 75% were seen once. V usage is TRBV7-9 and J usage is TRBJ1-1; D perhaps matches TRBD1 (6 bases). Sequences were obtained from blood. This clonotype was sampled from a person aged 18 to 75 in good health. This CDR3 is CASSDSNRVVNTEAFF. The CDR3 nucleotides are TGTGCCAGCAGCGATAGTAACAGGGTGGTGAACACTGAAGCTTTCTTT.